This T cell receptor (beta chain) was found in a study of shared clonotypes between healthy human individuals. There are 17 residues in the CDR3. Germline V lookup: CDR1 SQVTM, CDR2 ANQGSEA. Trimming left V 4 bases short and J 0 bases short, with 19 bases between. Sequencing used immunoSEQ multiplex PCR; TCRdb keeps in-frame clones, though not all of them. The table shows 1.6 million or so clones, with roughly 98.5% occurring only once. The J gene is TRBJ1-3, the V gene TRBV29-1, with a tentative D call TRBD1 (5 bases). The sample consisted of naive CD4+ T cells sorted from blood. The subset here: CD45RA+ positively selected. The TCR comes from a man aged 30 to 45 in good health. The chain's CDR3 is CSVVGSPLRGSGNTIYF. CDR3 in DNA: TGCAGCGTTGTCGGGAGCCCTCTGAGGGGCTCTGGAAACACCATATATTTT.